This TCR beta chain was obtained from a study of blood T cell repertoires in COVID-19. Study context: Samples came from the United States, Italy and Spain, spanning acute and convalescent COVID-19. T cells, B-cell-depleted T cells, or PBMCs supplied cDNA or gDNA.

This CDR3 comprises 17 residues. V lost 4 bases and J lost 0; bases outside the gene matches: 11. Germline values: CDR1 SGDLS, CDR2 YYNGEE. In the study's own analysis: Researchers report that nucleated cell counts were estimated from reference gene primer amplification. TCRdb's table, derived via immunoSEQ multiplex PCR, lists solely in-frame clones and lacks some. The DNA gave D and trimming, while V, J and clone size come from that table. The sample comprises about 130,000 clones, approximately 89% of which are singletons, and more than 3.5% rests with the top ten. The TCR originated in a woman aged 60 to 75 with acute or convalescent COVID-19. Source material: peripheral blood. The chain carries TRBV9 and TRBJ2-3; 7 bases align to TRBD2. The CDR3 loop reads CASSLISSGFSTDTQYF. As DNA, the CDR3 is TGTGCCAGCAGCTTAATATCTAGCGGATTTAGCACAGATACGCAGTATTTT.